This T cell receptor beta chain was profiled in a study of T cell repertoires in cytomegalovirus infection. Study-level information: Recently identified HLA-C-restricted CMV epitopes were used, and well-studied HLA-B-restricted CMV epitopes were used as well.

TCRdb analysed the reads with MiXCR anew, one entry per CDR3 protein. Found here are some 940,000 distinct CDR3 sequences, 31% of them singletons; the top ten hold around 15%. In the case of this clonotype: What it binds is unknown.

General observations from the study: HLA-C-restricted CMV-specific TCR beta clonotypes were dominant in the ex vivo response. CMV carriers with the relevant HLA were identified by cumulative public TCR beta family frequency.

This CDR3 has 12 residues. V trimming: 1 base; J trimming: 14 bases; junction bases outside the gene matches: 5. Germline V lookup: CDR1 MGHRA, CDR2 YSYEKL. The TCR sequence derives from a human donor in good health (CMV status not recorded). Some clones in this sample may be carry-over from other donors' samples. The material sequenced was cultured CD8+ T cells from PBMCs, taken from culture after CMV antigen stimulation. This chain uses TRBV4-1 with TRBJ2-3; 8 nucleotides align to TRBD2. The CDR3 nucleotides read TGCGCCAGCAGCCAAGGAGAGCGGGGGTTGTATTTT. Protein product: CASSQGERGLYF.